This record concerns one T cell receptor (beta chain) sequence. Its antigen is unidentified. The CDR3 goes on 3 residues after the read ends, and that part is filled in from the germline J gene. The data stem from a study of T cells in women clearing cervical HPV infection. Study-wide background: Controls were women whose single incident HPV16 infection cleared within 12 months without precancer or cancer.

Whole-study results and caveats: Richness plus V gene abundances separated cases from controls with AUC roughly 0.83.

Here immunoSEQ multiplex PCR was the method, and the copy in TCRdb shows in-frame clones only, minus some. The table gives roughly 15,000 clones; the top ten clones make up about 10% of it. Trimming took 6 bases from V and 2 from J; bases not matched to a gene: 5. There are 15 residues in the CDR3. Germline V gene lookup returns CDR1 SNHLY and CDR2 FYNNEI. The sequencing input was blood buffy coat. This rearrangement joins TRBV2 to TRBJ1-1; 11 nucleotides agree with TRBD1. The receptor comes from a woman aged 18 to 75 with a cervical HPV16 infection that either progressed to CIN3+ or cleared (not recorded which). CDR3 DNA, as far as it was read: TGTGCCAGCAGGACCGGGACAGGGGGTAACACTGAA. Translating gives CASRTGTGGNTE. The entire CDR3 reads CASRTGTGGNTEAFF.